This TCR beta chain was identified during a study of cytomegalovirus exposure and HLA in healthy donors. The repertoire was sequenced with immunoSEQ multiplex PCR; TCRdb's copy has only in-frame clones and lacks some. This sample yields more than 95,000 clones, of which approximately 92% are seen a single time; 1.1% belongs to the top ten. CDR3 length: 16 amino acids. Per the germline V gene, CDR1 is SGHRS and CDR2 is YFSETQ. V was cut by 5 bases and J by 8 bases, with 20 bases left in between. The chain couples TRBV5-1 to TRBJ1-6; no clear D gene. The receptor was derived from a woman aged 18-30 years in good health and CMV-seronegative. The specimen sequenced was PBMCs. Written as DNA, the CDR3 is TGCGCCAGCAGATTAACGTTATCGTCCGGTGATTCACCCCTCCACTTT. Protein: CASRLTLSSGDSPLHF.